The present T cell receptor (beta chain) was sequenced within a study of blood T cell repertoires in COVID-19. This CDR3 contains 17 residues. V shed 5 bases and J 2 bases; nucleotides not matched to a gene: 10. Germline CDR1 reads SGHTA; CDR2 reads FQGNSA. Profiling relied on immunoSEQ multiplex PCR, and the TCRdb table lists in-frame clones only, not all of them. The sample has roughly 200,000 clones; 88% are singletons. This chain links TRBV7-2 with TRBJ1-4; 8 nucleotides align to TRBD1. The sample taken for sequencing was PBMCs or T cells enriched from blood (not recorded which). This clonotype was sampled from a woman in her thirties who had recovered from COVID-19. The CDR3 DNA reads TGTGCCAGCAGCGATAGATTTAGGACAGGGACTAATGAAAAACTGTTTTTT. This gives the protein CASSDRFRTGTNEKLFF.